This T cell receptor (beta chain) was recorded in a study of blood T cell repertoires in COVID-19. V was pared by 3 bases and J by 2 bases, with 8 bases of the junction left unmatched. The CDR3 totals 16 residues. The germline gives CDR1 SNHLY, CDR2 FYNNEI. Clones were sequenced by immunoSEQ multiplex PCR, and TCRdb holds only the in-frame ones, with some missing. Of approximately 360,000 clones listed, around 89% are singletons. The participants were between roughly 18 and 89 years old and came from some 25 US areas. Sequencing was performed on PBMCs or T cells enriched from blood (not recorded which). This chain links TRBV2 with TRBJ2-7; 9 nucleotides line up with TRBD1. This TCR was sampled from a woman under 40 with acute COVID-19. This CDR3 is CASSDLWGQGTYEQYF. CDR3 DNA: TGTGCCAGCAGTGATCTCTGGGGACAGGGCACCTACGAGCAGTACTTC. The whole variable domain, remainder taken from reference TRBV2 and TRBJ2-7, is EPEVTQTPSHQVTQMGQEVILRCVPISNHLYFYWYRQILGQKVEFLVSFYNNEISEKSEIFDDQFSVERPDGSNFTLKIRSTKLEDSAMYFCASSDLWGQGTYEQYFGPGTRLTVT.